This TCR beta chain was recorded in a study of shared clonotypes between healthy human individuals (dated by TCRdb to about 2020). Looking at the study overall: The cohort included three men and a couple of women between 18 and 49 years of age. For each donor, three plates each were used for CD4 naive and CD4 memory, two plates were used for CD8 naive, and one plate was used for CD8 memory. To estimate repertoire size and how much clonotypes are shared between individuals, the study performed deep sequencing of blood TCR repertoires from roughly five healthy adults. Libraries were prepared and TCR repertoires were sequenced by different laboratories using diverse techniques, in order to increase sequencing depth and limit assay-specific biases. Between about 0.85 and 10 billion PBMCs per donor were obtained by leukapheresis.

The CDR3 goes from the cysteine to the phenylalanine over 14 residues. The CDR3 DNA has 42 bases and is translated from base 1. V is clipped by 6 bases and J by 0 bases, and the sequence between their germline boundaries is 11 bases long. The germline V gene sets CDR1 to SNHLY and CDR2 to FYNNEI. The paper's findings and limits, for the study overall: Compared with non-shared clonotypes, clonotypes shared by all four sorted-subset donors had higher generation probabilities. Pairwise subsampling indicated that sequencing depth was expected to affect the degree of clonotype sharing among donors. Larger estimated clonotype richness was generally found for naive subsets than for memory subsets. Rarefaction of sorted-subset datasets indicated incomplete sequencing despite the large sequencing depth. Sampling was restricted to blood, and TCR repertoires in tissue are likely to differ from TCR repertoires in blood. Across a handful of donors, about 4.5% of naive CD4, roughly 3.3% of naive CD8, approximately 2.5% of memory CD4, and around 0.4% of memory CD8 clonotypes were shared. Because the study included a small number of donors, the genetic and exposure-history diversity represented was limited.

Healthy HIV-negative adults with no recently reported acute infections or vaccinations were included as donors. Only Caucasian adults living in Nashville, Tennessee, USA were represented among the donors. CD4+ T cells were enriched by magnetic negative selection, after which naive cells were positively selected on CD45RA and the negative fraction was taken as the memory subset. Blood was collected by leukapheresis, and PBMCs were isolated by Ficoll-Histopaque density gradient centrifugation and then cryopreserved in liquid nitrogen vapor phase. Analytical flow cytometry was used to check the purity and quantity of every magnetically sorted T cell population. From each sorted fraction, genomic DNA was isolated and quantified by UV absorbance on a Nanodrop 2000c. Using the deep immunoSEQ assay, multiplex PCR amplified TCR CDR3 regions from genomic DNA. Genomic DNA extracted from each cell subset was distributed evenly over all wells of several immunoSEQ 96-well plates, and each plate served as one replicate. For sorted subsets, 150 to 200 ng genomic DNA, equal to about 30,000 T cell genomes, was loaded into each replicate PCR. Purified libraries were quantified with a Qubit 3.0 fluorometer, sized on a Bioanalyzer 2100, and re-quantified with the KAPA Library Quantification kit. Every immunoSEQ 96-well plate was sequenced on a separate single-read 150-cycle Illumina NextSeq 550 flow cell. From the authors' description of their analysis: The immunoSEQ output contained only junctional sequences without quality scores, so filtering could not match that applied to full-length reads. To assign V/J genes and CDR3, sequences were annotated using PyIR, a Python wrapper for IgBLAST v1.9, with IMGT germline references. Reads were removed for weak V/J assignments (E-value above 1e-6), missing CDR3, stop codons, out-of-frame junctions, or ambiguous translated residues. V3J clonotypes were defined as sequences sharing an identical inferred V gene, J gene, and CDR3 amino acid sequence. Percentage overlap between repertoires was computed as shared unique clonotypes divided by the size of the smaller repertoire. RTK rarefaction, the Chao1 estimator, and Recon v2.1 estimates of unobserved clonotypes were used to assess repertoire richness. Generation probabilities for all TCRbeta clonotypes obtained by the gDNA method from a handful of donors were computed using OLGA. TCRdb's version of the immuneACCESS table is confined to in-frame rearrangements and falls short of the full clone set. An unresolved V gene accounts for under half of the shortfall where checked; the remainder is of unknown origin. V and J calls and clone size are as listed in that table; D and trimming were resolved from the DNA. This sample holds roughly 2.4 million clones; 90% to 96% were observed only once. About 0.13% of the sample is in the top ten clones.

Remarks on this clone: There is no known antigen for this receptor. Base qualities are missing; no much larger clone stands one base away.

Recombination linked TRBV2 to TRBJ2-5, with no confidently assigned D gene. The sequenced material came from naive CD4+ T cells sorted from blood. The intended sense of this specimen's cell subset or site label: CD45RA+ positively selected. This TCR was sampled from a man between 18 and 29 years old in good health. This receptor has the CDR3 CASSSYWYQETQYF. The DNA sequence follows: TGTGCCAGCAGCTCGTATTGGTACCAAGAGACCCAGTACTTC. The full variable domain, completed from the reference TRBV2 and TRBJ2-5 proteins outside the CDR3, reads EPEVTQTPSHQVTQMGQEVILRCVPISNHLYFYWYRQILGQKVEFLVSFYNNEISEKSEIFDDQFSVERPDGSNFTLKIRSTKLEDSAMYFCASSSYWYQETQYFGPGTRLLVL.